The T cell receptor (beta chain) under discussion was sequenced for a study of blood T cells in healthy people across ages. The study's findings and limits: Older age went with lower TCR beta diversity per million T cells, in a roughly linear way. It was not possible, with unsorted PBMCs, to conclusively compare naive and antigen-experienced cells.

Sample-barcoded 5' priming and a J-beta primer mix drove a second PCR of roughly 6 to 12 cycles. TCRdb reanalysed the 5' RACE reads using MiXCR and keeps one entry per CDR3 protein. The data contain 1.5 million to 2 million distinct CDR3 sequences, about 49% of them singletons. Approximately 9.6 milliliters of peripheral blood were drawn from each donor into EDTA-treated tubes. Of note for this clonotype: Its antigen is undetermined.

J was trimmed by 5 bases and V by 5 bases; bases with no gene match: 11. Germline V gene sequence: CDR1 SGHVS, CDR2 FNYEAQ. The length of the CDR3 is 15 residues. The chain joins TRBV7-6 to TRBJ2-7, with 8 positions matching TRBD1. The sequenced sample was blood. The source of this sequence is a woman in her 40s in good health. CDR3 sequence reads: CASSPWTGRLDEQYF. CDR3 DNA: TGTGCCAGCAGCCCATGGACAGGGAGATTGGACGAGCAGTACTTC.